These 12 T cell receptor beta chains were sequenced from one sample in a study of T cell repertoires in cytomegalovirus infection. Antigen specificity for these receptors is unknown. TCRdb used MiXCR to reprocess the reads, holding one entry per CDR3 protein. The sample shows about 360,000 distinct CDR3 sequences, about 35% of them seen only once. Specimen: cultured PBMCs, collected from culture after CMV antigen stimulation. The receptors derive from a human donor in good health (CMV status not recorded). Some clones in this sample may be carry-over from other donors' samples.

The CDR3, as DNA: TGCAGCGTCAGTCGGGGACAGGGGGGGTACGAGCAGTACTTC. Its protein is CSVSRGQGGYEQYF. This chain connects TRBV29-1 to TRBJ2-7; 11 bases fit TRBD1. The junction had 8 bases not matched to a gene; V was cut back by 6 bases and J by 4 bases. The CDR3 has 14 residues. CDR1 is SQVTM, CDR2 ANQGSEA, per germline.

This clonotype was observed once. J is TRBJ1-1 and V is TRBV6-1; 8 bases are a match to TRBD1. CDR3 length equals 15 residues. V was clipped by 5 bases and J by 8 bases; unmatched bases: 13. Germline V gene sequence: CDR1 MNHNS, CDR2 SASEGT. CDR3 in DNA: TGTGCCAGCAGTCCCTCAGGACAGGGTACCACGGAAGCTTTCTTT. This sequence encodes CASSPSGQGTTEAFF.

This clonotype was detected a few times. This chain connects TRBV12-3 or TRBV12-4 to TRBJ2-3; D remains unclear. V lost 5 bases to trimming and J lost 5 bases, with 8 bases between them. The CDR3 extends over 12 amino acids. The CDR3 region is CASSRQVDTQYF. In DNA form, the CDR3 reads TGTGCCAGCAGTCGTCAAGTAGATACGCAGTATTTT.

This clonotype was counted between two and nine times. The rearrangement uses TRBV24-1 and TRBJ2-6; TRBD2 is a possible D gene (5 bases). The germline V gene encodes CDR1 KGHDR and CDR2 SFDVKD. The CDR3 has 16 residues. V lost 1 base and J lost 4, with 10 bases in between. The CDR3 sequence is CATSDLEGSGANVLTF. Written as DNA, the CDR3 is TGTGCCACCAGTGATTTAGAGGGATCCGGGGCCAACGTCCTGACTTTC.

CDR3 DNA: TGTGCCAGCAGTTATCGACAGGGGAGGTTCTCTGGAAACACCATATATTTT. Its translation is CASSYRQGRFSGNTIYF. This sequence joins TRBV6-6 and TRBJ1-3; 8 bases are shared with TRBD1. The CDR3 spans 17 residues. Germline values: CDR1 MNHNY, CDR2 SVGAGI (reference sequence). V lost 3 bases and J lost 0; bases outside the gene matches: 7.

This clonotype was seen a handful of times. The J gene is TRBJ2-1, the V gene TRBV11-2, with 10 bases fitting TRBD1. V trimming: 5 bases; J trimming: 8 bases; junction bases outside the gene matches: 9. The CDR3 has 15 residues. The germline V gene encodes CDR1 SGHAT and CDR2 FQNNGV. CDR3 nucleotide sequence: TGTGCCAGCAGCGCCACCGGGACAGGGGCCTATGAGCAGTTCTTC. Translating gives CASSATGTGAYEQFF.

CDR3 region: CASSPDVRNTEAFF. In nucleotides, the CDR3 is TGTGCCAGCAGTCCTGACGTGAGGAACACTGAAGCTTTCTTT. The chain recombines TRBV28 with TRBJ1-1; no clear D gene. CDR3 size: 14 residues. Trimming shortened V by 5 bases and J by 1 base, and 11 bases separated the two germline ends. Germline V lookup: CDR1 MDHEN, CDR2 SYDVKM.

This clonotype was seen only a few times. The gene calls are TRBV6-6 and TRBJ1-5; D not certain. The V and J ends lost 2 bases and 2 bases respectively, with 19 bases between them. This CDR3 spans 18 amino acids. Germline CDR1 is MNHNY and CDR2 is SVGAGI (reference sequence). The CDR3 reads CASSYDRTKARGNQPQHF. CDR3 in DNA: TGTGCCAGCAGTTACGACCGCACGAAGGCCCGCGGCAATCAGCCCCAGCATTTT.

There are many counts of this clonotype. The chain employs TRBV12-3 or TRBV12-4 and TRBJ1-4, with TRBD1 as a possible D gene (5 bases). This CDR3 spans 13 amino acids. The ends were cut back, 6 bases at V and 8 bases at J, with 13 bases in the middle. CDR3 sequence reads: CASSLSGIEKLFF. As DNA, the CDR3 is TGTGCCAGCAGCCTCTCAGGGATCGAAAAACTGTTTTTT.

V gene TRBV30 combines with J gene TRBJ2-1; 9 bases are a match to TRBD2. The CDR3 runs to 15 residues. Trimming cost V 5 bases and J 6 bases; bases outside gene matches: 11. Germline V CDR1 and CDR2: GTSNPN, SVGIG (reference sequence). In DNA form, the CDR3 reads TGTGCCTGGGAGGCGGCGGGAGGGCCGGGCAATGAGCAGTTCTTC. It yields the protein CAWEAAGGPGNEQFF.

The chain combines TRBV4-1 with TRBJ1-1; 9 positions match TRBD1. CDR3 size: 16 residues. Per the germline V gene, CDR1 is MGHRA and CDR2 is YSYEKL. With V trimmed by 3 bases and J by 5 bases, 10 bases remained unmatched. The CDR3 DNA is TGCGCCAGCAGCCATGGTCCGGACAGGGGTGGGACTGAAGCTTTCTTT. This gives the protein CASSHGPDRGGTEAFF.

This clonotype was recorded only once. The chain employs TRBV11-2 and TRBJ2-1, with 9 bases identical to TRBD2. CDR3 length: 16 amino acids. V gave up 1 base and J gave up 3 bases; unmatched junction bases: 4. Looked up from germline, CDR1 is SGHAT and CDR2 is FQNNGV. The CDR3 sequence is CASSLVGGGVYNEQFF. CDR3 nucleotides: TGTGCCAGCAGCTTAGTTGGCGGGGGGGTCTACAATGAGCAGTTCTTC.